A single sample gave rise to the 15 T cell receptor beta chains below, sequenced in a study of cytomegalovirus exposure and HLA in healthy donors. The PCR used 60 Vbeta and 13 Jbeta primers. The data were produced by immunoSEQ multiplex PCR, yet TCRdb's version contains in-frame clones alone and is incomplete. The sample records about 140,000 clones, over 75% being singletons. Sequenced: PBMCs. The receptors originated from a man in his fifties in good health and CMV-seronegative.

V usage is TRBV15 and J usage is TRBJ2-7; 11 positions agree with TRBD2. V dropped 1 base and J dropped 3; count of bases not matched to a gene: 5. The CDR3 loop spans 16 amino acids. Germline lookup yields CDR1 LNHNV and CDR2 YYDKDF (reference sequence). CDR3 nucleotide sequence: TGTGCCACCAGCAGAGCCTTTAGCGGGGGGGGCTACGAGCAGTACTTC. Its protein product is CATSRAFSGGGYEQYF.

This clone showed up just a few times. The rearrangement uses TRBV5-6 and TRBJ1-1, with a possible D match to TRBD1 (5 bases). Per the germline V gene, CDR1 is SGHDT and CDR2 is YYEEEE. This CDR3 comprises 15 residues. V lost 2 bases, J lost 0 bases, and 11 bases lay in between. CDR3 residues: CASSFRTRVNTEAFF. The CDR3 nucleotides are TGTGCCAGCAGCTTCCGGACAAGGGTGAACACTGAAGCTTTCTTT. The full variable domain, in which reference TRBV5-6 and TRBJ1-1 provide the parts outside the CDR3, is DAGVTQSPTHLIKTRGQQVTLRCSPKSGHDTVSWYQQALGQGPQFIFQYYEEEERQRGNFPDRFSGHQFPNYSSELNVNALLLGDSALYLCASSFRTRVNTEAFFGQGTRLTVV.

The chain couples TRBV7-6 to TRBJ1-1, with TRBD1 matching 10 bases. The CDR3 is 17 amino acids. CDR1 is SGHVS, CDR2 FNYEAQ, per germline. With 5 bases clipped from V and 0 bases from J, the junction kept 9 bases outside the gene matches. Written as DNA, the CDR3 is TGTGCCAGCAGCCAGGACAGGGGGGTGGGGTTGAACACTGAAGCTTTCTTT. Protein product: CASSQDRGVGLNTEAFF.

This clone was recorded once. The chain joins TRBV7-8 to TRBJ2-3, with 7 bases that match TRBD2. The CDR3 spans 17 residues. Germline loops: CDR1 SGHVS, CDR2 FQNEAQ. Unmatched junction bases numbered 9, after V lost 3 bases and J lost 0 bases. The CDR3 DNA follows: TGTGCCAGCAGCTTCCGGCTGGGAGGGCGCAGCACAGATACGCAGTATTTT. Translating gives CASSFRLGGRSTDTQYF.

V is TRBV5-1 and J is TRBJ1-1; D gene uncertain. There are 15 residues in the CDR3. The V gene lost 0 bases and the J gene lost 4 bases, with 13 bases spanning the gap. Germline V gene data show CDR1 as SGHRS and CDR2 as YFSETQ. CDR3 region: CASSLGDTLRTEAFF. The CDR3 DNA reads as TGCGCCAGCAGCTTGGGAGACACCCTGCGCACTGAAGCTTTCTTT.

In this sample, this clone turned up once. V usage is TRBV5-1 and J usage is TRBJ2-4; 13 nucleotides line up with TRBD2. Per germline, CDR1 SGHRS and CDR2 YFSETQ. J lost 7 bases, V lost 5 bases, and 6 bases had no gene match. The CDR3 runs to 15 residues. The CDR3 region has the DNA TGCGCCAGCAGTCCCGGGACTAGCGGGATTAACATTCAGTACTTC. It specifies CASSPGTSGINIQYF.

A single count supports this clone. The rearrangement links TRBV6-5 to TRBJ1-2, with D possibly TRBD1 on 5 matching bases. This CDR3 has 12 residues. The V end lost 5 bases, the J end lost 4 bases, and 8 bases lay between the germline ends. CDR1 is MNHEY and CDR2 is SVGAGI in the germline V gene. The CDR3 sequence: CASSPQGYGYTF. DNA for the CDR3: TGTGCCAGCAGTCCCCAGGGCTATGGCTACACCTTC.

Concerning this clone itself: One end of the junction varies from germline; a read error may be responsible. The chain couples TRBV19 to TRBJ2-5; tentatively, D is TRBD1 (6 bases). Gene TRBJ2-7 matches the end of the DNA better, so the J call may be wrong. The germline gives CDR1 LNHDA, CDR2 SQIVND (reference sequence). CDR3 size: 13 residues. The CDR3 region is CASRGRGGSEQYF. CDR3 sequence (DNA): TGTGCAAGTAGAGGCAGGGGCGGCTCCGAGCAGTACTTC.

The chain uses TRBV27 and TRBJ1-5; D not resolved. This CDR3 spans 13 amino acids. Per the germline V gene, CDR1 is MNHEY and CDR2 is SMNVEV (reference sequence). V lost 5 bases and J 3 bases, leaving 8 bases between the germline ends. CDR3 sequence: CASSKRTNQPQHF. CDR3 bases: TGTGCCAGCAGTAAGCGGACCAATCAGCCCCAGCATTTT.

This chain links TRBV5-1 with TRBJ1-3; D perhaps matches TRBD1 (5 bases). Trimming took off 7 bases at V and 0 bases at J, with 23 bases between the two ends. The CDR3 contains 18 residues. Germline CDR1 SGHRS, CDR2 YFSETQ. The CDR3 DNA reads TGCGCCAGCTCTCAAAATGCTTTCGACAGAAGCTCTGGAAACACCATATATTTT. Amino acid sequence: CASSQNAFDRSSGNTIYF.

The V and J genes are TRBV30 and TRBJ1-4; 7 positions agree with TRBD1. J lost 8 bases, V lost 4 bases, and 13 bases had no gene match. The CDR3 covers 15 residues. Germline loops: CDR1 GTSNPN, CDR2 SVGIG (reference sequence). CDR3 amino acids: CAWKPGTAGGEKLFF. In DNA form, the CDR3 reads TGTGCCTGGAAGCCCGGGACAGCCGGCGGAGAAAAACTGTTTTTT.

In DNA form, the CDR3 reads TGTGCCAGTAGTATAGCACAGTATGAAGCTTTCTTT. Translated, it gives CASSIAQYEAFF. The chain has TRBV19 and TRBJ1-1; D is undetermined. Trimming shortened V by 1 base and J by 7 bases, and 7 bases separated the two germline ends. Germline CDR1 reads LNHDA; CDR2 reads SQIVND (reference sequence). This CDR3 is 12 amino acids long.

V is TRBV9 and J is TRBJ1-4; 8 nucleotides match TRBD1. V lost 4 bases, J lost 7 bases, and 9 bases stayed unmatched. Germline values: CDR1 SGDLS, CDR2 YYNGEE. This CDR3 has 15 residues. CDR3 nucleotides: TGTGCCAGCAGCAACTCAGGGGGCGGCGTTGAAAAACTGTTTTTT. Amino acids: CASSNSGGGVEKLFF.

The V gene is TRBV5-1, the J gene TRBJ2-7; TRBD1 matches 9 bases. Trimming took 1 base from V and 4 from J; bases not matched to a gene: 9. Germline CDR1 SGHRS, CDR2 YFSETQ. The CDR3 spans 16 residues. The CDR3 DNA reads TGCGCCAGCAGCTTGACCTCGGGACAGGGAGGTTACGAGCAGTACTTC. This gives the protein CASSLTSGQGGYEQYF.

The chain recombines TRBV6-1 with TRBJ1-1; 9 nucleotides agree with TRBD1. The CDR3 runs 13 residues. From germline, CDR1 is MNHNS and CDR2 SASEGT. Germline trimming cut 6 bases from V and 3 bases from J; bases unmatched to any gene: 2. In DNA, the CDR3 is TGTGCCAGCAGAAGGACAGGGGACACTGAAGCTTTCTTT. It is translated as CASRRTGDTEAFF.